The present T cell receptor beta chain was sequenced within a study of metastatic and nonmetastatic thyroid tumors. TCRdb re-processed the PCR reads through MiXCR. In the table there are about 24,000 clones, about 20% of which are singletons. Within the sample, this clone is medium-sized. Deletions cut 3 bases from V and 4 bases from J, with 7 bases between. CDR3 size: 12 residues. From germline, CDR1 is MDHEN and CDR2 SYDVKM. No treatment of any kind had been given to any patient before thyroid surgery. Sequencing was performed on blood. This chain connects TRBV28 to TRBJ2-7; D ambiguous. The sequence was collected from a female donor with papillary thyroid cancer or a benign thyroid nodule (not recorded which). Some clones in this sample may be carry-over from other donors' samples. CDR3 nucleotides: TGTGCCAGCAGTTTTTTAGAGTACGAGCAGTACTTC. This codes for CASSFLEYEQYF. Looking up the rest from reference TRBV28 and TRBJ2-7 gives the full variable domain: DVKVTQSSRYLVKRTGEKVFLECVQDMDHENMFWYRQDPGLGLRLIYFSYDVKMKEKGDIPEGYSVSREKKERFSLILESASTNQTSMYLCASSFLEYEQYFGPGTRLTVT.